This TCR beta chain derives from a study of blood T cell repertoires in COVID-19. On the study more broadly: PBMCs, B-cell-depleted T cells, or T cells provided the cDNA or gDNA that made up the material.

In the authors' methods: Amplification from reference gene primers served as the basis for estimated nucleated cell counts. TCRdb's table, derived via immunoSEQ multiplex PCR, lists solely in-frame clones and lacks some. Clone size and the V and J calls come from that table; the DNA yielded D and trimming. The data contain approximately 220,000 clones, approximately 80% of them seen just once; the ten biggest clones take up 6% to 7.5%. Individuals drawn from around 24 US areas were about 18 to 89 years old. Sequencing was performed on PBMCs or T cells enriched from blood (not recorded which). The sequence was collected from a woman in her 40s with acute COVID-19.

The CDR3 is CASSLVPEGGYTF. CDR3 in DNA: TGTGCCAGCAGCTTAGTCCCGGAGGGGGGCTACACCTTC. The rearrangement links TRBV13 to TRBJ1-2; TRBD1 is a possible D gene (5 bases). From germline, CDR1 is PRHDT and CDR2 FYEKMQ (reference sequence). The germline V and J ends were trimmed by 1 base and 8 bases, with 11 bases remaining between them. This CDR3 has 13 residues. The entire variable domain, with the rest obtained from reference TRBV13 and TRBJ1-2, is as follows: AAGVIQSPRHLIKEKRETATLKCYPIPRHDTVYWYQQGPGQDPQFLISFYEKMQSDKGSIPDRFSAQQFSDYHSELNMSSLELGDSALYFCASSLVPEGGYTFGSGTRLTVV.